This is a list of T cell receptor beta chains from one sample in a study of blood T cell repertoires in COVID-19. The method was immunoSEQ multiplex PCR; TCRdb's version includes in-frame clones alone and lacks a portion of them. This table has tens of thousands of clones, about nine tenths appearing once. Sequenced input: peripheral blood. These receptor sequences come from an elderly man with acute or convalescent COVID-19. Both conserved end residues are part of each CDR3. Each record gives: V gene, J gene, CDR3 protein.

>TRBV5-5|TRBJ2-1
CASSNLTNEQFF
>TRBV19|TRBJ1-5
CATSGTGQSNQPQHF
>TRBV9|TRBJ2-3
CASSVAGGTTDTQYF
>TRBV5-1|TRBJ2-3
CASSLGTGWKGTDTQYF
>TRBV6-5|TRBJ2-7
CASSQGSYEQYF
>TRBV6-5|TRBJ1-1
CASILGAVGEAFF
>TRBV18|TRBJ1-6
CASSPLEVDGLSNSPLHF
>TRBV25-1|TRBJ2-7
CASSDPAGLSYEQYF
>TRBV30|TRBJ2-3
CAWSPDTTSTDTQYF
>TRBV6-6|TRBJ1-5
CASSPRQGATEQPQHF
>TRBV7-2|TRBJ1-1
CASSLLRGNTEAFF
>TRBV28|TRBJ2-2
CASSSGGASGELFF
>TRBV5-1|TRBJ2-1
CASSLRGNGEQFF
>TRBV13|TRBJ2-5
CASSYQGGETQYF
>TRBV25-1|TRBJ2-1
CASSAGQIKEQFF
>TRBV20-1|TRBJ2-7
CSRTSYEQYF
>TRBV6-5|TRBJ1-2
CASRNSGDYGYTF
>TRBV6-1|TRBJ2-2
CASSEGRAGTGELFF
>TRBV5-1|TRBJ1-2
CASSLGRQEGANYGYTF
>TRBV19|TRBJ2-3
CASSMWTQGTDTQYF
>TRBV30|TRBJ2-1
CAWSVLSSWLAGGSNEQFF
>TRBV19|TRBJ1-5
CASSIGGQPNQPQHF
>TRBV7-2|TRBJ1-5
CASSLGGTGGRPQHF
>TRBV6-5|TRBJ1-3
CASRRQGLSGNTIYF
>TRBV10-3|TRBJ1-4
CAIKRTGVEEKLFF
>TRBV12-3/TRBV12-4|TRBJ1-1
CASSSQRYTEAFF
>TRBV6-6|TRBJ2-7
CASSDYNRGSSYEQYF
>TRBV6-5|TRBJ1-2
CASSLATGARGGYTF
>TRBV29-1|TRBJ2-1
CSVEGGRQSSYNEQFF
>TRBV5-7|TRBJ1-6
CASSPGTGKSPLHF
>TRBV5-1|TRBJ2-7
CASSPASQGSIYEQYF
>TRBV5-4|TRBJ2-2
CASSLQGARTGELFF
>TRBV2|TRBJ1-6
CASSEYETRYSPLHF
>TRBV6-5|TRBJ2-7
CASRAGTGFPDEQYF
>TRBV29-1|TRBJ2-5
CSVEGRTSGGETQYF
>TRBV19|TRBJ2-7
CASSIGQGDYEQYF
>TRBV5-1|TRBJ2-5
CASSSGLAGEIRETQYF
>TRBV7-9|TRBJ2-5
CASRFLTGGQETQYF
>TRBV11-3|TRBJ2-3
CASSLGQRGAGDTQYF
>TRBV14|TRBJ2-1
CASSPAVGGYVNEQFF
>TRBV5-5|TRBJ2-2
CASSLMDNGELFF
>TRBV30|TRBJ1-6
CAWSRGEPLHF
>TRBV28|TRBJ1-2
CASRFGLPRRYGYTF
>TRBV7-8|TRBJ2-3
CASSLAGWADTQYF